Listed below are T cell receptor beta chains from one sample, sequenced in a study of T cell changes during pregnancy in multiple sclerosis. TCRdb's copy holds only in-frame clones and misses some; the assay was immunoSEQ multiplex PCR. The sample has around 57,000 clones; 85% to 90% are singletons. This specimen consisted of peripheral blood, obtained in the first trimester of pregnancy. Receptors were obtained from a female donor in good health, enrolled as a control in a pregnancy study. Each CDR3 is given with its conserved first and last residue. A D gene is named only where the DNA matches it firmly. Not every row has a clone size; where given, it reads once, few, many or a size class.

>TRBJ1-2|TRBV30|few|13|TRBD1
CAWEGQKSYGYTF
TGTGCCTGGGAGGGACAGAAATCCTATGGCTACACCTTC
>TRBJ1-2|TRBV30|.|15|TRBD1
CAWNPGQVRDYGYTF
TGTGCCTGGAACCCAGGACAGGTGAGGGACTATGGCTACACCTTC
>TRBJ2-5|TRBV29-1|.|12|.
CSVDRSQETQYF
TGCAGCGTTGACAGATCCCAAGAGACCCAGTACTTC
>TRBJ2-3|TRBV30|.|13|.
CAWSGGGPDTQYF
TGTGCCTGGAGTGGCGGGGGCCCAGATACGCAGTATTTT
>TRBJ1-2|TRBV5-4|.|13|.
CASTTGRVLGYTF
TGTGCCAGCACCACGGGAAGGGTTCTCGGCTACACCTTC
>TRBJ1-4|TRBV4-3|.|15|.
CASSPTFATNEKLFF
TGCGCCAGCAGCCCAACTTTTGCAACTAATGAAAAACTGTTTTTT
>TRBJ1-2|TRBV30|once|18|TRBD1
CAWSVPRTGGTSNYGYTF
TGTGCCTGGAGTGTACCTCGGACAGGGGGAACGTCTAACTATGGCTACACCTTC
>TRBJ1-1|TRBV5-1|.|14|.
CASSLPEHGNEAFF
TGCGCCAGCAGCTTACCCGAACACGGGAATGAAGCTTTCTTT
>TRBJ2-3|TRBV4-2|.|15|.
CASSQASSEADTQYF
TGTGCCAGCAGCCAAGCTTCTAGCGAGGCAGATACGCAGTATTTT
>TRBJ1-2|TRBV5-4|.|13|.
CASSLEVREVYTF
TGTGCCAGCAGCTTGGAAGTCAGGGAAGTTTACACCTTC
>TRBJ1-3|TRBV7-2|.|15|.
CASRRQPDSGNTIYF
TGTGCCAGCAGACGACAGCCAGACTCTGGAAACACCATATATTTT
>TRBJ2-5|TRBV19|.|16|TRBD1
CASSFRDRPAGETQYF
TGTGCCAGTAGTTTCCGGGACAGGCCTGCCGGGGAGACCCAGTACTTC
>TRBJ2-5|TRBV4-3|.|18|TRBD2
CASSQGRLAGGQQETQYF
TGCGCCAGCAGCCAAGGTCGGCTAGCGGGGGGGCAACAAGAGACCCAGTACTTC
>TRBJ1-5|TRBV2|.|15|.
CASSGQARGNQPQHF
TGTGCCAGCAGTGGTCAGGCCAGGGGAAATCAGCCCCAGCATTTT
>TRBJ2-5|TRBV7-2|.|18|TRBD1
CASSLNAQQTGGRQTQYF
TGTGCCAGCAGCTTAAACGCCCAGCAGACAGGGGGGCGACAGACCCAGTACTTC
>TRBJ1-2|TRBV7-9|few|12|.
CASSSEGDGYTF
TGTGCCAGCAGCTCTGAGGGGGATGGCTACACCTTC
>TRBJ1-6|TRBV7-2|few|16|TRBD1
CASSREGQGDNSPLHF
TGTGCCAGCAGCAGAGAGGGACAGGGAGACAATTCACCCCTCCACTTT
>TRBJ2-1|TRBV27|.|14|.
CASSPTGSYNEQFF
TGTGCCAGCAGTCCTACAGGGAGTTACAATGAGCAGTTCTTC
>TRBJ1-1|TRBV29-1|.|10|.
CSVDRGGAFF
TGCAGCGTTGACCGGGGGGGAGCTTTCTTT
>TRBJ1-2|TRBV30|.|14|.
CAWSVRVTEPFYTF
TGTGCCTGGAGTGTACGGGTCACGGAGCCGTTCTACACCTTC
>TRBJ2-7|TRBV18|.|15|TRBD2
CASSPRGGSSYEQYF
TGTGCCAGCTCACCACGCGGGGGGAGCTCCTACGAGCAGTACTTC
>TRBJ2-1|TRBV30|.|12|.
CAWSLQGDEQFF
TGTGCCTGGAGCCTTCAGGGTGATGAGCAGTTCTTC
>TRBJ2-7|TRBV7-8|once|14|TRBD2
CASSAGGQPYEQYF
TGTGCCAGCAGCGCGGGGGGCCAACCCTACGAGCAGTACTTC
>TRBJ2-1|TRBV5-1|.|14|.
CASSLVHGGDEQFF
TGCGCCAGCAGCTTGGTGCACGGGGGTGATGAGCAGTTCTTC
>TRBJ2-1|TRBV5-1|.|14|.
CASSLGHQGSEQFF
TGCGCCAGCAGCTTGGGGCACCAGGGAAGTGAGCAGTTCTTC
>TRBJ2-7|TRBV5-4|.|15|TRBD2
CASSFERGTTYEQYF
TGTGCCAGCAGCTTCGAGCGGGGTACTACCTACGAGCAGTACTTC
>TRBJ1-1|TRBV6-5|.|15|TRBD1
CASTNHRGMNTEAFF
TGTGCCAGTACTAATCACAGGGGAATGAACACTGAAGCTTTCTTT
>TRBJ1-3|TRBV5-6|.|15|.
CASSLVSSSGNTIYF
TGTGCCAGCAGCTTGGTTAGCAGCTCTGGAAACACCATATATTTT
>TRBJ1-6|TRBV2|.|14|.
CASSPGSSKPPLHF
TGTGCCAGCAGCCCCGGGAGCTCCAAACCACCCCTCCACTTT
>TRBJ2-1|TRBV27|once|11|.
CASSYQYEQFF
TGTGCCAGCAGTTATCAGTATGAGCAGTTCTTC
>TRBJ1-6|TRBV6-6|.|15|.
CASSYSGGFQSPLHF
TGTGCCAGCAGTTACTCCGGGGGTTTTCAATCACCCCTCCACTTT
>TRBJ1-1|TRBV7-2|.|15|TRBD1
CASSLWTGENTEAFF
TGTGCCAGCAGCTTATGGACAGGGGAGAACACTGAAGCTTTCTTT
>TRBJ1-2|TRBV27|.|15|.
CASSSDMDSFYGYTF
TGTGCCAGCAGTTCCGACATGGACAGTTTCTATGGCTACACCTTC
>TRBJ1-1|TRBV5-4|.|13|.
CASSLGGGTEAFF
TGTGCCAGCAGCTTGGGAGGGGGCACTGAAGCTTTCTTT
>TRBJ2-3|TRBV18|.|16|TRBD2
CASSLRVAGGTDTQYF
TGTGCCAGCTCCCTACGCGTAGCGGGGGGCACAGATACGCAGTATTTT
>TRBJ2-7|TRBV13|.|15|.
CASSPAGSGSYEQYF
TGTGCCAGCAGCCCCGCCGGCAGCGGATCCTACGAGCAGTACTTC
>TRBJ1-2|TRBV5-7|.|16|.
CASSFQKLFICRGYTF
TGTGCCAGCAGCTTTCAAAAACTATTTATATGTCGGGGCTACACCTTC
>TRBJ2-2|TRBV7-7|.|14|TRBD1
CASTGQGNTGELFF
TGTGCTAGTACGGGACAGGGAAACACCGGGGAGCTGTTTTTT
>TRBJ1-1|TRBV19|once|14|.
CASSITPENTEAFF
TGTGCCAGTAGTATAACGCCAGAGAACACTGAAGCTTTCTTT
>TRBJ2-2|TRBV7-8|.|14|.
CASSLDSGAGELFF
TGTGCCAGCAGCTTAGATTCGGGGGCCGGGGAGCTGTTTTTT
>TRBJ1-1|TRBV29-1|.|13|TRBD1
CSVGGTANTEAFF
TGCAGCGTTGGTGGGACAGCGAACACTGAAGCTTTCTTT
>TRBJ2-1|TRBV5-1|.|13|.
CASRPTEYNEQFF
TGCGCCAGCAGACCGACAGAGTACAATGAGCAGTTCTTC
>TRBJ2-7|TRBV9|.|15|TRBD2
CASSTNSGGASEQYF
TGTGCCAGCAGCACCAATAGCGGGGGGGCTAGCGAGCAGTACTTC
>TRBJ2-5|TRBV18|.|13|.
CASSRDSQETQYF
TGTGCCAGTTCACGGGACTCACAAGAGACCCAGTACTTC
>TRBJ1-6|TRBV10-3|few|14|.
CAISEGLDNSPLHF
TGTGCCATCAGTGAGGGCCTCGATAATTCACCCCTCCACTTT
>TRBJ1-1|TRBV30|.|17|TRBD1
CAWSVRTTGGPGTEAFF
TGTGCCTGGAGTGTAAGGACGACAGGGGGCCCCGGCACTGAAGCTTTCTTT
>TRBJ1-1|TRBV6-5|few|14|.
CASSYRSRNTEAFF
TGTGCCAGCAGTTACCGCTCCAGGAACACTGAAGCTTTCTTT
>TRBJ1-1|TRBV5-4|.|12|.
CASSLVNTEAFF
TGTGCCAGCAGCTTGGTAAACACTGAAGCTTTCTTT
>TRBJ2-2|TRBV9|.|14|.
CASNNPPRTGELFF
TGTGCCAGCAACAACCCCCCCCGAACCGGGGAGCTGTTTTTT
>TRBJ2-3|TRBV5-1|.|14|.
CASSDGGPTDTQYF
TGCGCCAGCAGCGACGGGGGGCCCACAGATACGCAGTATTTT
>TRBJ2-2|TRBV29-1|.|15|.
CSVLPRGDNTGELFF
TGCAGCGTTCTGCCTCGCGGGGATAACACCGGGGAGCTGTTTTTT
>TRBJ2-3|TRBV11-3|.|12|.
CASSDRHAVQYF
TGTGCCAGCAGCGACCGACATGCAGTGCAGTATTTT
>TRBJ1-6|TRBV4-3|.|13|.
CASSPRGNSPLHF
TGCGCCAGCAGCCCGCGAGGAAATTCACCCCTCCACTTT